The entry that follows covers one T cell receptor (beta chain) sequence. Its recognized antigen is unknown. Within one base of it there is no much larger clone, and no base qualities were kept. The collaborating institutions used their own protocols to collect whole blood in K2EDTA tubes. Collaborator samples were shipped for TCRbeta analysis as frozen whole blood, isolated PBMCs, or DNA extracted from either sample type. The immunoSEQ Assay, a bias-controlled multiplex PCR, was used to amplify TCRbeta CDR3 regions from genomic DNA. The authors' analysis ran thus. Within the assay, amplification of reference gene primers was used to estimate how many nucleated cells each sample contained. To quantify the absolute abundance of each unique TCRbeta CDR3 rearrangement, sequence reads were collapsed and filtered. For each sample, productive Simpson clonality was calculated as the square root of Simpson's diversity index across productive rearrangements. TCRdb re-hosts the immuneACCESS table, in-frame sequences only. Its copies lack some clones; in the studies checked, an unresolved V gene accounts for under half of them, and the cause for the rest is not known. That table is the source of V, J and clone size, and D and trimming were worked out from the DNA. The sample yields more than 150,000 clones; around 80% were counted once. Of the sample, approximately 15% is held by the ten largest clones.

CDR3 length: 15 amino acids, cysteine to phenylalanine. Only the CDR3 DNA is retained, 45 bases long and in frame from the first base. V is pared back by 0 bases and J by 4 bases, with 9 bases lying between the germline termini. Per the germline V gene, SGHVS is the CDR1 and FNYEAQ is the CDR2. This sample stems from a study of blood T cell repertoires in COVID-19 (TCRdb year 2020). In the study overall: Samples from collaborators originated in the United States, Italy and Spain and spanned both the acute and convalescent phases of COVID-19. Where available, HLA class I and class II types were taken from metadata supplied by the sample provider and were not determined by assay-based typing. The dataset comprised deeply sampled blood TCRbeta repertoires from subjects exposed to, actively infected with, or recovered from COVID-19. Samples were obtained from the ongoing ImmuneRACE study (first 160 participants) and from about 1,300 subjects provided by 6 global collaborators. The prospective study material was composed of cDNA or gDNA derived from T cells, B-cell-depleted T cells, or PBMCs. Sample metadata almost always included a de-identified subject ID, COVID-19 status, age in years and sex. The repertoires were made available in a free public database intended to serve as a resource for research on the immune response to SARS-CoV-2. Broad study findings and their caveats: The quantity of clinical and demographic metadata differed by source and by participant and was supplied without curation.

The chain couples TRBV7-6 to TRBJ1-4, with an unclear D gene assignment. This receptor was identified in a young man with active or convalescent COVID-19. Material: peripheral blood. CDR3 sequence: CASSLASWSNEKLFF. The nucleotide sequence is TGTGCCAGCAGCTTAGCTAGCTGGAGTAATGAAAAACTGTTTTTT.